The 6 T cell receptor beta chains below all came from one sample that was sequenced in a study of T cells in women clearing cervical HPV infection. The method was immunoSEQ multiplex PCR; TCRdb's version includes in-frame clones alone and lacks a portion of them. The sample shows over 30,000 clones, and about 6.8% sits with its ten largest clones. Input material: blood buffy coat. Receptors originate from a woman between 18 and 70 years old with a cervical HPV16 infection that either progressed to CIN3+ or cleared (not recorded which).

This clone is medium-sized by frequency. The CDR3 goes on 3 residues after the read ends, and that part is filled in from the germline J gene. This chain links TRBV29-1 with TRBJ2-7; D is perhaps TRBD1 (6 bases). This CDR3 is 14 amino acids long. Germline CDR1 reads SQVTM; CDR2 reads ANQGSEA. V lost 4 bases and J lost 2, with 15 bases in between. CDR3 DNA (partial): TGCAGCGTTGTCCGCCAGGGGCAAACCTACGAG. As protein: CSVVRQGQTYE. The CDR3 as a whole reads CSVVRQGQTYEQYF.

About this clone: The read ends 3 residues before the CDR3 terminus; that terminus is restored from the germline J gene. J is TRBJ2-3 and V is TRBV5-1; the D gene is possibly TRBD2 (6 bases). The CDR3 has 15 amino acids. V lost 2 bases to trimming and J lost 6 bases, with 16 bases between them. CDR1 and CDR2 (germline): SGHRS, YFSETQ. The sequenced part of the CDR3 DNA is TGCGCCAGCAGCTTATTTGGTGGGAGCGGGGATACG. Protein: CASSLFGGSGDT. In full, the CDR3 is CASSLFGGSGDTQYF.

As concerns this clone: The read finishes 3 residues shy of the CDR3 end, and the germline J gene is used to complete it. The chain is built from TRBV19 and TRBJ1-1; tentative D call: TRBD1 (5 bases). Germline V CDR1 and CDR2: LNHDA, SQIVND (reference sequence). The CDR3 totals 11 residues. V was cut by 10 bases and J by 5 bases, with 11 bases left in between. CDR3 loop: CATTGVTEAFF. The DNA read from the CDR3 is TGTGCCACAACGGGGGTGACTGAA.

Note on this clone: The sequence runs out 3 residues before the end of the CDR3; the remainder is reconstructed from the germline J gene. The V and J genes are TRBV7-6 and TRBJ2-3, with TRBD2 matching over 9 bases. Germline V lookup: CDR1 SGHVS, CDR2 FNYEAQ. V gave up 5 bases and J gave up 1 base; unmatched junction bases: 13. This CDR3 spans 18 amino acids. CDR3 DNA, as far as it was read: TGTGCCAGCAGCATCCCCTGGACCGGGACTAGCTGCACAGATACG. Translation gives CASSIPWTGTSCTDT. The full CDR3 protein is CASSIPWTGTSCTDTQYF.

To note about this clone: Read data end 3 residues before the CDR3 end; the end is taken from the germline J gene. The genes are TRBV7-6 and TRBJ2-2, with 7 bases matching TRBD2. CDR3 length: 18 residues. The germline gives CDR1 SGHVS, CDR2 FNYEAQ. J gave up 6 bases and V 3 bases, and 16 bases lay outside the gene matches. CDR3 residues: CASSLDPQGGGQSGELFF. The DNA read from the CDR3 is TGTGCCAGCAGCTTGGACCCTCAGGGCGGGGGTCAGTCCGGGGAG.

The part of the CDR3 DNA that was read is TGTGCCAGCAGTTTAGGCGGTAGTCGAAATACG. This sequence encodes CASSLGGSRNT. From start to end, the CDR3 is CASSLGGSRNTQYF. The chain has TRBV28 and TRBJ2-3; D unclear. The read terminates 3 residues ahead of where the CDR3 ends, so the germline J gene completes it. The V end lost 2 bases, the J end lost 7 bases, and 13 bases lay between the germline ends. Germline V CDR1 and CDR2: MDHEN, SYDVKM. This CDR3 comprises 14 residues. Filled out from reference TRBV28 and TRBJ2-3, the complete variable domain reads DVKVTQSSRYLVKRTGEKVFLECVQDMDHENMFWYRQDPGLGLRLIYFSYDVKMKEKGDIPEGYSVSREKKERFSLILESASTNQTSMYLCASSLGGSRNTQYFGPGTRLTVL.